This T cell receptor (beta chain) was sequenced for a study of CD4 and CD8 cells across lung adenocarcinoma regions. TCRdb redid the calling of the PCR reads with MiXCR, one entry per CDR3 protein. The sample yields around 15,000 distinct CDR3 sequences, 45% to 70% seen once. The sample holds many counts of this clonotype. The patients had localized lung adenocarcinoma, a non-small cell subtype. V lost 0 bases and J 0 bases, leaving 16 bases between the germline ends. Germline V gene sequence: CDR1 DFQATT, CDR2 SNEGSKA (reference sequence). This CDR3 has 17 amino acids. The rearrangement uses TRBV20-1 and TRBJ2-3; D possibly corresponds to TRBD1 (5 bases). Sequenced: CD8+ T cells from the center of a lung tumor. The sequence came from a female donor with lung adenocarcinoma. The CD4 and CD8 labels of this study may be unreliable. The CDR3, as DNA: TGCAGTGCTAGAGATCGATCCAGGGCCTTAAGCACAGATACGCAGTATTTT. This sequence encodes CSARDRSRALSTDTQYF.